This record concerns one TCR beta chain sequence. Its antigen is unknown. 60 Vbeta and 13 Jbeta primers were used in PCR. Using immunoSEQ multiplex PCR, the repertoire was profiled, and TCRdb retains in-frame clones only, with some absent. Found here are 130,000 or so clones, 65% to 80% of them singletons; the top ten hold approximately 1.6%. This sample is drawn from a study of cytomegalovirus exposure and HLA in healthy donors. Study information: From donors who were HLA-typed, an early data release held 70 million to 90 million unique TCRs. Among 398 genotyped donors, around 77% fell in the Caucasian-associated ancestry cluster.

The study's findings and limits: About 87% or about 30% of the time was how often most TCR beta V segments were productive, according to an earlier analysis.

V shed 3 bases, J shed 3 bases, and the junction held 7 bases outside the gene matches. The CDR3 has 15 residues. Germline-derived CDR1 and CDR2 are SNHLY and FYNNEI. The clonotype was recovered from a woman aged 18-35 years in good health and CMV-seronegative. Sequenced sample: PBMCs. The rearrangement links TRBV2 to TRBJ2-7; TRBD2 matches at 8 bases. The CDR3 DNA follows: TGTGCCAGCAGTGATTCCGGGACTAGAGTCTACGAGCAGTACTTC. It translates to CASSDSGTRVYEQYF.